This T cell receptor beta chain was identified in a study of OX40 agonist ivuxolimab in advanced cancers. As for the study in general: Participants averaged about 60 years of age (range about 23 to 80) and were 82.7% male.

Profiling relied on immunoSEQ multiplex PCR, and the TCRdb table lists in-frame clones only, not all of them. The sample holds fewer than 65,000 clones, 86% seen once. With 6 bases removed from V and 4 bases from J, the gap between germline ends came to 17 bases. The germline V gene encodes CDR1 MNHEY and CDR2 SMNVEV (reference sequence). This CDR3 is built from 15 residues. Notes on the study in general: Expansion of clones was among the lowest in partial responders at 0.1-3.0 mg/kg.

To note about this clone: Antigen: not known.

The sequence was collected from an adult with an advanced solid tumor such as melanoma, head and neck, liver or kidney cancer. Sequencing used CD4+ or CD8+ T cells sorted from blood, obtained in a trial of the OX40 agonist ivuxolimab. The J gene is TRBJ2-3, the V gene TRBV27, with D perhaps TRBD2 (5 bases). The CDR3 sequence: CASRATRDHADTQYF. CDR3 nucleotides: TGTGCCAGCAGGGCTACTAGAGATCATGCAGATACGCAGTATTTT.